This T cell receptor beta chain originates from a study of cytomegalovirus exposure and HLA in healthy donors (TCRdb year 2017). As for the study more broadly: An earlier analysis of approximately 550 of the donors reported more than 250 Gb of sequence data and approximately 110 million unique TCR beta sequences from 150 million to 200 million T cells. The study aimed to test whether cataloging public T cell receptors could reveal signatures of past pathogen exposure. The study used immunosequencing to profile the T cell repertoires of 670 or so subjects and linked those repertoires to cytomegalovirus serostatus. An early release covering some 640 HLA-typed donors comprised approximately 290 gigabases of sequencing data and 65 million to 100 million unique TCR sequences. To decide whether each TCR beta V gene segment behaved as functional or pseudogenic, an earlier analysis of over 500 of the donors relied on high-throughput TCR beta sequencing. Along with the 666-subject first cohort, a separate validation cohort of over 90 different subjects was used. In a later analysis, previously published TCR beta repertoires from 666 donors were re-analyzed and high-resolution HLA genotyping was added so that TCR occurrence patterns could be studied. HLA typing covered class I and class II loci at four-digit resolution. In the later analysis, no new phenotypic data were used to find candidate immune exposures; instead, reliance was placed on TCR beta sequences and their occurrence across donors. A later genetic analysis took genome-wide SNP genotypes for about 65% of the roughly 670 donors and used that subset as a discovery cohort. Donor age, sex, ethnicity and CMV serostatus were compiled together with the repertoire data. Every repertoire in the discovery cohort had been generated on one and the same sequencing platform. Typing coverage varied by locus: about 629-630 donors for A, B, C, DRB1 and DQB1; under 550 for DQA1; about 590 for DPA1; fewer than 480 for DPB1. Of the 350 to 450 genotyped donors, approximately 80% were placed in the genetic ancestry cluster associated with self-reported Caucasian donors. A handful of DR-DQ haplotypes were treated as single units for association and clustering because of strong linkage in the cohort. Among 300 to 450 genotyped donors of the cohort, an average of roughly 240,000 unique TCR beta nucleotide sequences were sequenced per donor, roughly 18% of them non-productive. To predict cytomegalovirus infection status, the study brought together high-throughput TCR immunosequencing, statistical association of individual TCRs with disease status, and machine learning. Overall study results and their limits: The presence/absence analyses assumed that sequencing depth was roughly uniform across donors, and that assumption may not be true. In an earlier analysis of more than 450 of the donors, most TCR beta V segments were observed in productive rearrangements about 87% or about 30% of the time, broadly matching IMGT annotations. Most TCR sequences were observed very rarely across donors, whereas some public TCRs were present in many individuals. In vitro tests confirmed that a few of the cytomegalovirus-associated TCR beta chains recognize cytomegalovirus antigens. In this cohort, only TCR beta chains were sequenced, and detectable features were limited by the absence of alpha or paired-chain data. The study gave a list of roughly 150 TCR beta chains associated with cytomegalovirus. Because some donors lacked HLA typing at each locus, the association tests relied only on the typed subset. A later analysis reported that several top co-occurrence clusters appeared linked to parvovirus B19, influenza, CMV and Epstein-Barr virus. A later analysis found that HLA-associated TCR beta chains were more clonally expanded and had lower generation probabilities than equally common non-associated chains. Approximately 16 rarely observed V segments, including chromosome 9 orphons, were excluded from the earlier analysis of approximately 500 of the donors because counts were too low. In a later analysis, some 17,000 TCR beta sequences were associated with specific HLA alleles at a false discovery rate of 0.05. According to a later analysis, most CMV-associated TCR beta chains appeared to be HLA-restricted, and the HLA associations seemed to be driven largely by CMV exposure. In a later genetic analysis, a missense DCLRE1C variant was associated with V-gene and J-gene trimming of TCR beta chains, and the association was replicated in an independent cohort. A later genetic analysis reported fewer N-insertions in productive TCRs among donors in an Asian-associated ancestry cluster than the roughly 640-donor mean. Correlated functional status among segregating V segments might reflect linkage disequilibrium, but an unknown experimental factor could not be ruled out. When HLA alleles, especially DR and DQ, strongly co-occurred, attributing TCR associations to individual alleles was difficult. According to the authors, the approach could potentially be generalized to other disease states and immunological phenotypes. The 87-base-pair reads could not distinguish some IMGT-functional V segments, including TRBV6-2 and TRBV6-3, so those segments were excluded. A further reported finding was that TCR beta sequences accurately predicted the HLA-A and HLA-B alleles for most subjects in the first cohort. In a later analysis, TCR association rates were found to vary across HLA loci, with the most associated TCRs seen for DRB1 alleles and the fewest for HLA-C alleles. A group of highly shared sequence variants was considered likely to be a technical artifact of the sequencing pipeline. For the cohort, immune exposure information was limited to CMV serostatus. Cytomegalovirus status was reported to be diagnosed by the classifier with high specificity and sensitivity in both the original and validation cohorts.

The library was produced with the immunoSEQ multiplex PCR assay. The multiplex PCR relied on a mix of 60 forward primers for TCR Vbeta segments and 13 reverse primers for TCR Jbeta segments. A multiplex PCR assay on genomic DNA amplified the CDR3 region of rearranged TCR beta genes. The Illumina HiSeq System was used to sequence the amplified TCR beta libraries as 87-base-pair reads. The authors' pipeline ran thus. A later analysis tallied around 82 million unique TCR beta chains across the 550 to 850 repertoires, and about 10 million of those chains were shared by two or more donors. Raw reads were error-corrected and collapsed into unique sequences by a nearest-neighbor algorithm in which closely related sequences were merged to remove PCR and sequencing errors. CDR3 sequences were aligned to IMGT reference sequences to assign V, D and J gene segments. Each retained sequence needed at least a six-nucleotide match to both a V gene segment and a J gene segment. Rearrangements were classified as productive when the CDR3 lacked stop codons and remained in frame with V and J, and all other rearrangements were classified as non-productive. CDR3 was defined according to IMGT convention as the region running from the second conserved V-encoded cysteine to the conserved J-encoded phenylalanine. Sequences without an unambiguous match to a single V gene segment were excluded from the earlier analysis of 450 to 750 of the donors. An earlier analysis of several hundred of the donors called V segments functional above 56.7% productive rearrangements and segregating when the between-donor standard deviation exceeded 5%. To diagnose cytomegalovirus status from the catalog of TCR beta chain sequences, a statistical classification framework was built. V and J gene assignment, in a later analysis, came from comparing TCR nucleotide sequences with IMGT/GENE-DB human TR gene sequences. In a later analysis, CDR3 sequences and most-parsimonious VDJ recombination scenarios were assigned using the TCRdist pipeline. A later analysis defined each TCR beta chain by its CDR3 amino acid sequence plus V-gene family, and excluded reads lacking a unique V-gene family. A later analysis removed roughly 590 highly shared, low-generation-probability nucleotide sequences to deal with suspected cross-contamination and a sequencing artifact. A later analysis calculated a clonal expansion index for each public chain from normalized within-repertoire ranks of inferred template counts. In a later analysis, generation probabilities were computed using a VDJ recombination model fitted to out-of-frame rearrangements, and the results were checked against IGoR. In a later analysis, hypergeometric tests were used to score TCR-TCR, TCR-HLA and TCR-CMV co-occurrence, with a repertoire-size bias correction applied to TCR pairs. In a later analysis, false discovery rates were estimated by permuting HLA or CMV assignments 20 times. In a later analysis, co-occurring TCRs were grouped using DBSCAN, and TCRdist sequence similarity was added for clustering within HLA-allele-positive subsets. Repertoires with fewer than 30,000 or more than 120,000 public chains were left out of co-occurrence clustering, as were about five repertoires with anomalous nucleotide sharing. TCRdb mirrors the immuneACCESS table, restricted to in-frame sequences. Some clones are absent from its copies; in checked studies, under half trace to an unresolved V gene, and the reason for the others is unknown. V, J and clone size are those of that table, while D and trimming were read from the DNA. This sample is represented by 160,000 or so clones; around 77% of them were singletons. 2% to 2.5% of the sample is in the top ten clones.

As for this clone: Its antigen remains undetermined. At one boundary the junction diverges from the germline segment, which might be a read error.

From a lookup of the germline V gene (reference sequence), CDR1 and CDR2 are LNHDA and SQIVND. The CDR3 goes from the cysteine to the phenylalanine over 16 residues. The entry retains the CDR3 DNA only, 48 bases that are in frame from base 1. The cohort consisted of 670 or so healthy bone marrow donors. At the time of sampling, every cohort member was nominally healthy, though immune exposures that went unrecorded were likely present. The donor was CMV seronegative and belonged to the group of 320 or so seronegative cohort members. A peripheral blood sample was provided by each donor, and peripheral blood mononuclear cells were used for TCR beta sequencing. Genomic DNA extraction from the blood cell samples was performed with the Qiagen DNeasy Blood Extraction Kit.

Input material: PBMCs. This TCR derives from a man aged 60-69 years in good health and CMV-seronegative. The rearranged segments are TRBV19 and TRBJ1-5; 9 bases in the middle match TRBD1. The CDR3 sequence is CASSVFTGGGSQPQNF. The sequence in DNA is TGTGCCAGTAGTGTATTCACAGGGGGCGGGAGTCAGCCCCAGAATTTT.